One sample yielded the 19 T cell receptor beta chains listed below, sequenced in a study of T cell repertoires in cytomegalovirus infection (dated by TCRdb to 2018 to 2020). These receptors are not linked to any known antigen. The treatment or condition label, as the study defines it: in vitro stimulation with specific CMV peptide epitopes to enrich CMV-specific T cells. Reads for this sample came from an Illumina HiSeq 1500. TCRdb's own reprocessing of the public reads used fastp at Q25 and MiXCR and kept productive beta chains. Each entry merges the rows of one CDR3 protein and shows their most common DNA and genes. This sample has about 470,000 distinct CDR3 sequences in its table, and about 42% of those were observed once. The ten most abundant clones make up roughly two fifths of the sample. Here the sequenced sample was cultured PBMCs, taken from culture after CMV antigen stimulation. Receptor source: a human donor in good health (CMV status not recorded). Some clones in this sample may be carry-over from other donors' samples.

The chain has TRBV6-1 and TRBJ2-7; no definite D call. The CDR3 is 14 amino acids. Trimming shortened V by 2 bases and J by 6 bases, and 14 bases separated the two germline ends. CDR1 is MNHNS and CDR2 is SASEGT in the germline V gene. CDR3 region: CASSESHHRAEQYF. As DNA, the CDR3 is TGTGCCAGCAGTGAATCCCATCACCGCGCCGAGCAGTACTTC.

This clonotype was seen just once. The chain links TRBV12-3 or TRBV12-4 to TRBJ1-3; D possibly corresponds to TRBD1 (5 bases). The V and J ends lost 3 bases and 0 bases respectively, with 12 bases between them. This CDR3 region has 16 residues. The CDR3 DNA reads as TGTGCCAGCAGTTTGGGGTGGGGCAGCTCTGGAAACACCATATATTTT. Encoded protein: CASSLGWGSSGNTIYF.

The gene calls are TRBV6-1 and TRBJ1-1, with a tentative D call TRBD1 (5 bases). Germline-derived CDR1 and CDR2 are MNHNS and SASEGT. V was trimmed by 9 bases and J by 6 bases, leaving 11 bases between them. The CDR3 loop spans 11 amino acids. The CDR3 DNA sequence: TGTGCCAGTACGATAGGGGCTGAAGCTTTCTTT. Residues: CASTIGAEAFF.

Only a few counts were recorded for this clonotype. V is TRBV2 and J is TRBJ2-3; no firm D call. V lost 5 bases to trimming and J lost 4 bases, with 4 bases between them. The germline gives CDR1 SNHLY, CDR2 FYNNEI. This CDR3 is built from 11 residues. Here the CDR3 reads CASSPSDTQYF. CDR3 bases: TGTGCCAGCAGTCCCTCAGATACGCAGTATTTT.

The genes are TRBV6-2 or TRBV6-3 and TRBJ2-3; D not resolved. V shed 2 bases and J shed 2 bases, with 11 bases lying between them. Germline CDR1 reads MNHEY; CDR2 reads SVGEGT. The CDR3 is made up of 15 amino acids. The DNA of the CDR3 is TGTGCCAGCAGTTACGGAGCCCCGTCCACAGATACGCAGTATTTT. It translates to CASSYGAPSTDTQYF.

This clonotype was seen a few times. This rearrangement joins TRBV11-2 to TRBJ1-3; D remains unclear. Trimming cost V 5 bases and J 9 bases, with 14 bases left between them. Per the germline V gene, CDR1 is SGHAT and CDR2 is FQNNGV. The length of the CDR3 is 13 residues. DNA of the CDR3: TGTGCCAGCAGCGTACAAACCCGGGGCACCATATATTTT. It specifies CASSVQTRGTIYF. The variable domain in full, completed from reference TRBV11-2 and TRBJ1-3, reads EAGVAQSPRYKIIEKRQSVAFWCNPISGHATLYWYQQILGQGPKLLIQFQNNGVVDDSQLPKDRFSAERLKGVDSTLKIQPAKLEDSAVYLCASSVQTRGTIYFGEGSWLTVV.

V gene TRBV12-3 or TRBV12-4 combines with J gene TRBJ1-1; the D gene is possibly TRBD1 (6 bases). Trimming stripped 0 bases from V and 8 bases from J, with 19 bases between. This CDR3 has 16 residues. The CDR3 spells CASSLAQGGGMREAFF. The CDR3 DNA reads TGTGCCAGCAGTTTAGCGCAGGGAGGGGGAATGAGGGAAGCTTTCTTT.

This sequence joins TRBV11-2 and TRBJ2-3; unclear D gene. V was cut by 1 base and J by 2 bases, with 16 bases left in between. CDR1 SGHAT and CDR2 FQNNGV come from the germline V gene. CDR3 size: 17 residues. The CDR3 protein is CASSLVLGSAPTDTQYF. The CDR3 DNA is TGTGCCAGCAGCTTAGTTCTTGGATCCGCCCCCACAGATACGCAGTATTTT.

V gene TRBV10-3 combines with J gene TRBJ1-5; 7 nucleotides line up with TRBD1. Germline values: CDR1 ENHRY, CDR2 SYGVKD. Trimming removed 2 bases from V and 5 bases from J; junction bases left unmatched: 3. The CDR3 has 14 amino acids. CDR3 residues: CAISEGQGDQPQHF. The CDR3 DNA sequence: TGTGCCATCAGTGAGGGGCAGGGGGATCAGCCCCAGCATTTT.

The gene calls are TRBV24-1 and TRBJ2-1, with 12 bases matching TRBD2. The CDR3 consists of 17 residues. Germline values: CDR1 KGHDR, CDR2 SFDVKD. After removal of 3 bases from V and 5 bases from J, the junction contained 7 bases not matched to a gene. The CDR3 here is CATSDPSGGASDNEQFF. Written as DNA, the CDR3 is TGTGCCACCAGTGATCCTAGCGGGGGGGCCTCAGACAATGAGCAGTTCTTC.

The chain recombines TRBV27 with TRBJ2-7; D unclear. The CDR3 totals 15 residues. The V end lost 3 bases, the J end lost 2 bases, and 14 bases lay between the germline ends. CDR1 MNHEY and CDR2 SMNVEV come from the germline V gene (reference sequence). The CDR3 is CASSLLFSSAYEQYF. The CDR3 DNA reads TGTGCCAGCAGTTTGCTGTTCTCGAGCGCCTACGAGCAGTACTTC.

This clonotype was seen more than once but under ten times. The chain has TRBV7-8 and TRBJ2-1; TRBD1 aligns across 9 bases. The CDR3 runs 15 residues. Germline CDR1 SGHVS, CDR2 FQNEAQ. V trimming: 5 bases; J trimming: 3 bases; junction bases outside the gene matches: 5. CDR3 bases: TGTGCCAGCAGCCCACAGGGGGCGGTCTACAATGAGCAGTTCTTC. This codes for CASSPQGAVYNEQFF.

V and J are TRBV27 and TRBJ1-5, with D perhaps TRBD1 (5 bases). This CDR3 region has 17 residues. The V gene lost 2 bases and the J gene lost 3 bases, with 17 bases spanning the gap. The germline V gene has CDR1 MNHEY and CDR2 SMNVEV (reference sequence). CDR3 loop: CASSLRSSGAPNQPQHF. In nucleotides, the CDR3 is TGTGCCAGCAGTTTAAGATCGTCCGGGGCCCCCAATCAGCCCCAGCATTTT.

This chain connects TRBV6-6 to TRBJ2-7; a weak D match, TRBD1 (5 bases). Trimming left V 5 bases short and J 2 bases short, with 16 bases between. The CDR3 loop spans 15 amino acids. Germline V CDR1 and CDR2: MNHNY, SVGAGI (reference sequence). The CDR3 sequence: CASSKVPGWPYEQYF. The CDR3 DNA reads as TGTGCCAGCAGTAAAGTGCCAGGGTGGCCCTACGAGCAGTACTTC.

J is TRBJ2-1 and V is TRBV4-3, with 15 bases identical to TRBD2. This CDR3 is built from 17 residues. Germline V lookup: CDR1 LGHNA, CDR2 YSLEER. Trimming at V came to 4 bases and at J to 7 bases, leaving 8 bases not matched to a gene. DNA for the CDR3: TGCGCCAGCAGCCCCGGACTAGCGGGAGGGCGCGGTAATGAGCAGTTCTTC. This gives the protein CASSPGLAGGRGNEQFF.

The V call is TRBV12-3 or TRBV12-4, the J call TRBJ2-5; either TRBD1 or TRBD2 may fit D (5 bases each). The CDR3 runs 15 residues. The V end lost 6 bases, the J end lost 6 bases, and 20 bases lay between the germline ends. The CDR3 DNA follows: TGTGCCAGCAGCCCGGGACCGAGCCTGAGGAAGACCCAGTACTTC. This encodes CASSPGPSLRKTQYF.

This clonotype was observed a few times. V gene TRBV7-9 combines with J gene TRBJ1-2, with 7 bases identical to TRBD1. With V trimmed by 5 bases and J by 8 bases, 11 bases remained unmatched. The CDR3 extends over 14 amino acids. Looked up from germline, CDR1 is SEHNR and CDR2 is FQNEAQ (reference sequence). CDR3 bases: TGTGCCAGCAGCCCTCGCTCGACAGGGAACGGCTACACCTTC. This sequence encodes CASSPRSTGNGYTF.

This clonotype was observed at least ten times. CDR3 amino acids: CASSQEEETQYF. The CDR3 DNA follows: TGTGCCAGCAGCCAGGAAGAAGAGACCCAGTACTTC. The V gene is TRBV7-9, the J gene TRBJ2-5; D ambiguous. Looked up from germline, CDR1 is SEHNR and CDR2 is FQNEAQ (reference sequence). V was cut by 5 bases and J by 3 bases, with 7 bases left in between. This CDR3 region has 12 residues.

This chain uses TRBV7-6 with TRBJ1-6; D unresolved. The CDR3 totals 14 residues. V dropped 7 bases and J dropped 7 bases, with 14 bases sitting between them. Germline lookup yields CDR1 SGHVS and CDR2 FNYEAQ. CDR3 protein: CASTPPDGNSPLHF. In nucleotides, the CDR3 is TGTGCCAGCACCCCCCCGGACGGAAATTCACCCCTCCACTTT. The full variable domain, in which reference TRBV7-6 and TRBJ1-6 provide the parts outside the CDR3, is GAGVSQSPRYKVTKRGQDVALRCDPISGHVSLYWYRQALGQGPEFLTYFNYEAQQDKSGLPNDRFSAERPEGSISTLTIQRTEQRDSAMYRCASTPPDGNSPLHFGNGTRLTVT.